In this sample, the clone carrying this T cell receptor (beta chain) turned up many times. The antigen remains unidentified. Trimming left V 5 bases short and J 0 bases short, with 8 bases between. The CDR3 length is 13 residues. Germline lookup yields CDR1 SGHAT and CDR2 FQNNGV. The data stem from a study of tumor and adjacent non-tumor tissue in lung cancer. Study results and caveats: TCR diversity was significantly greater in tumor than normal lung tissue. In normal lung, the top 100 clones were significantly more dominant than in tumor.

TCRbeta libraries were built with three rounds of nested PCR, modified from ARM-PCR. TCRdb processed the multiplex PCR reads anew with MiXCR; each CDR3 protein has one entry. The sample contains 94,000 or so distinct CDR3 sequences, more than 75% of which appear only once. The template was RNA from unsorted bulk tissue. The normal lung tissue was taken more than 3 cm from the tumor edge. Newly diagnosed lung cancer patients had thoracic surgery in China, August–late 2014, without prior chemotherapy. J is TRBJ2-7 and V is TRBV11-2; the D is unclear. The TCR was taken from a woman aged 50 to 60 with non-small cell lung cancer. Sequencing was performed on distant non-tumor lung tissue. The CDR3 nucleotides are TGTGCCAGCAGCACGTCCAGCTCCTACGAGCAGTACTTC. This codes for CASSTSSSYEQYF.